This entry describes one T cell receptor (beta chain). This sample stems from a study of T cell responses to AZD1222 COVID-19 vaccine. The table came from immunoSEQ multiplex PCR; TCRdb's copy has only in-frame clones and leaves some out. The sample has about 120,000 clones; more than 80% are singletons. The CDR3 covers 14 residues. V dropped 3 bases and J dropped 7 bases, with 13 bases sitting between them. From germline, CDR1 is MDHEN and CDR2 SYDVKM. This material consisted of peripheral blood, taken on day 0 of AZD1222 vaccination. The rearrangement joins TRBV28 to TRBJ1-5, with D maybe TRBD1 (6 bases). This TCR derives from an adult in good health. The CDR3 nucleotides are TGTGCCAGCAGTTTGCGTGGGGGCGGACAGCCCCAGCATTTT. It yields the protein CASSLRGGGQPQHF.